The 5 T cell receptor beta chains in this list originate from one sample, sequenced in a study of blood T cell repertoires in COVID-19. Measured with immunoSEQ multiplex PCR; TCRdb has only the in-frame clones, and not every one. The table records approximately 300,000 clones, about 90% of them present only once. Sequenced material: PBMCs or T cells enriched from blood (not recorded which). These receptors were collected from a woman aged 25 to 39 who had recovered from COVID-19.

This chain links TRBV10-3 with TRBJ1-1, with 7 bases lining up with TRBD1. Germline CDR1 ENHRY, CDR2 SYGVKD. The CDR3 is made up of 14 amino acids. Trimming removed 3 bases from V and 4 bases from J; junction bases left unmatched: 5. The CDR3 loop is CAISEGQGVTEAFF. CDR3 coding DNA: TGTGCCATCAGTGAAGGTCAGGGGGTCACTGAAGCTTTCTTT.

This chain links TRBV7-2 with TRBJ1-4, with D uncertain. The V end lost 5 bases, the J end lost 7 bases, and 17 bases lay between the germline ends. Germline V lookup: CDR1 SGHTA, CDR2 FQGNSA. The CDR3 totals 15 residues. The CDR3 here is CASSTRSGSAEKLFF. The DNA of the CDR3 is TGTGCCAGCAGCACGCGGTCCGGCAGTGCTGAAAAACTGTTTTTT. The complete variable domain, with remaining parts taken from reference TRBV7-2 and TRBJ1-4, reads GAGVSQSPSNKVTEKGKDVELRCDPISGHTALYWYRQSLGQGLEFLIYFQGNSAPDKSGLPSDRFSAERTGGSVSTLTIQRTQQEDSAVYLCASSTRSGSAEKLFFGSGTQLSVL.

This clone was seen a single time. The rearrangement links TRBV7-2 to TRBJ1-5; D call uncertain. CDR1 and CDR2 from the germline V gene are SGHTA and FQGNSA. There are 14 residues in the CDR3. Trimming stripped 0 bases from V and 5 bases from J, with 8 bases between. CDR3 region: CASSLAGDYQPQHF. CDR3 nucleotides: TGTGCCAGCAGCTTAGCAGGAGACTATCAGCCCCAGCATTTT. Combining the CDR3 with reference TRBV7-2 and TRBJ1-5 gives the whole variable domain GAGVSQSPSNKVTEKGKDVELRCDPISGHTALYWYRQSLGQGLEFLIYFQGNSAPDKSGLPSDRFSAERTGGSVSTLTIQRTQQEDSAVYLCASSLAGDYQPQHFGDGTRLSIL.

The chain employs TRBV9 and TRBJ1-1; D gene unclear. Germline assignment: CDR1 SGDLS and CDR2 YYNGEE. V gave up 0 bases and J gave up 4 bases, with 10 bases separating them. The CDR3 loop spans 14 amino acids. The CDR3 loop reads CASSVDPTRTEAFF. Written as DNA, the CDR3 is TGTGCCAGCAGCGTAGACCCCACACGCACTGAAGCTTTCTTT.

This rearrangement joins TRBV9 to TRBJ2-1, with a weak D call TRBD1 (5 bases). The CDR3 loop spans 15 amino acids. In germline, CDR1 is SGDLS, CDR2 YYNGEE. V was cut by 0 bases and J by 8 bases, with 15 bases left in between. CDR3 sequence: CASSVGVVPQDEQFF. CDR3 coding DNA: TGTGCCAGCAGCGTAGGGGTAGTACCACAGGATGAGCAGTTCTTC. Full variable domain (rest looked up from reference TRBV9 and TRBJ2-1): DSGVTQTPKHLITATGQRVTLRCSPRSGDLSVYWYQQSLDQGLQFLIQYYNGEERAKGNILERFSAQQFPDLHSELNLSSLELGDSALYFCASSVGVVPQDEQFFGPGTRLTVL.